Presented here are 11 T cell receptor beta chains from one specimen sequenced in a study of beta chain features in type 1 diabetes. All of the isolated RNA was reverse transcribed, so expressed TCRB transcripts were sequenced. The method was immunoSEQ multiplex PCR; TCRdb's version includes in-frame clones alone and lacks a portion of them. The table has 38,000 or so clones, approximately 60% seen once. The sequencing sample was made of Tregs from blood. Every receptor here comes from a woman aged 25 to 39 in good health.

This clone was seen a single time. V usage is TRBV5-6 and J usage is TRBJ2-3; TRBD2 agrees at 13 bases. The CDR3 has 17 amino acids. Germline trimming cut 2 bases from V and 5 bases from J; bases unmatched to any gene: 8. CDR1 SGHDT and CDR2 YYEEEE come from the germline V gene. The CDR3 nucleotides are TGTGCCAGCAGCTTACTCGGACTAGCGGGAGTCATAGATACGCAGTATTTT. Protein product: CASSLLGLAGVIDTQYF.

The V call is TRBV11-2, the J call TRBJ1-1, with D perhaps matching TRBD1 (6 bases). Germline lookup yields CDR1 SGHAT and CDR2 FQNNGV. The CDR3 covers 17 residues. V dropped 1 base and J dropped 0 bases, with 15 bases sitting between them. DNA for the CDR3: TGTGCCAGCAGCTTAGGATGGGGGGGCGAATTGAACACTGAAGCTTTCTTT. Residues: CASSLGWGGELNTEAFF.

This clone has just a few counts. This sequence joins TRBV27 and TRBJ2-7; 11 bases fit TRBD2. Germline CDR1 and CDR2: MNHEY and SMNVEV (reference sequence). V trimming: 1 base; J trimming: 2 bases; junction bases outside the gene matches: 1. This CDR3 is 15 amino acids long. In DNA form, the CDR3 reads TGTGCCAGCAGTTTATTTAGCGGGAGGGCCTACGAGCAGTACTTC. Encoded protein: CASSLFSGRAYEQYF.

This sequence joins TRBV28 and TRBJ1-2; D is perhaps TRBD1 (5 bases). Trimming removed 7 bases at V and 4 bases at J, with 10 bases between. The CDR3 is 12 amino acids. CDR1 is MDHEN and CDR2 is SYDVKM in the germline V gene. CDR3: CASTAQAYGYTF. The CDR3 bases are TGTGCCAGCACCGCACAGGCCTATGGCTACACCTTC.

V is TRBV2 and J is TRBJ1-3; TRBD1 aligns across 7 bases. This CDR3 is 13 amino acids long. The germline gives CDR1 SNHLY, CDR2 FYNNEI. After removal of 5 bases from V and 4 bases from J, the junction contained 2 bases not matched to a gene. The CDR3 DNA is TGTGCCAGCAGTCGGGACAGCGGAAACACCATATATTTT. Encoded protein: CASSRDSGNTIYF.

The chain is built from TRBV7-6 and TRBJ1-3; 9 bases are a match to TRBD1. Germline lookup yields CDR1 SGHVS and CDR2 FNYEAQ. V was clipped by 4 bases and J by 0 bases; unmatched bases: 10. The CDR3 extends over 18 amino acids. CDR3 in amino acids: CASSYRDRATSSGNTIYF. The CDR3, as DNA: TGTGCCAGCAGCTACCGGGACAGGGCGACGAGCTCTGGAAACACCATATATTTT.

In its sample, this clone was seen a few times. The V and J genes are TRBV7-2 and TRBJ2-1; TRBD2 agrees at 13 bases. The V segment lost 5 bases and the J segment 7 bases; nucleotides outside the gene matches: 5. The length of the CDR3 is 15 residues. The germline gives CDR1 SGHTA, CDR2 FQGNSA. CDR3: CASSRTSGSLNEQFF. Here the CDR3 DNA reads TGTGCCAGCAGCCGGACTAGCGGGAGTCTGAATGAGCAGTTCTTC.

V is TRBV7-9 and J is TRBJ2-1; D unresolved. CDR1 and CDR2 from the germline V gene are SEHNR and FQNEAQ (reference sequence). Trimming shortened V by 2 bases and J by 4 bases, and 12 bases separated the two germline ends. CDR3 length: 15 amino acids. CDR3 protein: CASSLIAETYNEQFF. CDR3 coding DNA: TGTGCCAGCAGCTTAATAGCTGAAACTTACAATGAGCAGTTCTTC.

The chain links TRBV7-2 to TRBJ1-1; 8 nucleotides line up with TRBD1. This CDR3 has 15 amino acids. Germline CDR1 SGHTA, CDR2 FQGNSA. V shed 3 bases and J 2 bases; nucleotides not matched to a gene: 5. The DNA for the CDR3 is TGTGCCAGCAGCTTTAACAGGGGGTTTAACACTGAAGCTTTCTTT. This codes for CASSFNRGFNTEAFF.

This rearrangement joins TRBV28 to TRBJ2-7, with 9 nucleotides matching TRBD1. Trimming at V came to 0 bases and at J to 1 base, leaving 1 base not matched to a gene. This CDR3 has 15 residues. Germline-derived CDR1 and CDR2 are MDHEN and SYDVKM. The CDR3 spells CASSLWTGGSYEQYF. The CDR3 coding sequence is TGTGCCAGCAGTTTATGGACAGGGGGGTCCTACGAGCAGTACTTC.

The V call is TRBV5-1, the J call TRBJ1-1; no firm D call. CDR1 and CDR2 from the germline V gene are SGHRS and YFSETQ. The CDR3 is made up of 15 amino acids. Trimming cost V 0 bases and J 0 bases, with 9 bases left between them. The CDR3 DNA reads TGCGCCAGCAGCTTGGACCCCCAGATGAACACTGAAGCTTTCTTT. This encodes CASSLDPQMNTEAFF.